This is a list of T cell receptor beta chains from one sample in a study of shared clonotypes between healthy human individuals. Some clones are missing from TCRdb's copy, which holds only in-frame ones; the method was immunoSEQ multiplex PCR. Altogether over 400,000 clones are present, around 95% being singletons, with the ten largest covering about 0.064%. Specimen: naive CD4+ T cells sorted from blood. The receptor source for this set is a young woman in good health. Each CDR3 is given with its conserved first and last residue. The D gene is left open where the match is weak. Clone size appears in some rows only: once, few, many, or a class for an expanded clone.

v_call: TRBV6-5
d_call: TRBD1
j_call: TRBJ1-1
clone_size: once
cdr3_aa: CASSFGTVPMNTEAFF
cdr3_nt: TGTGCCAGCAGTTTCGGGACAGTCCCCATGAACACTGAAGCTTTCTTT

v_call: TRBV5-1
d_call: -
j_call: TRBJ2-2
clone_size: -
cdr3_aa: CASSLGQGMNTGELFF
cdr3_nt: TGCGCCAGCAGCTTGGGGCAGGGGATGAACACCGGGGAGCTGTTTTTT

v_call: TRBV7-3
d_call: -
j_call: TRBJ2-1
clone_size: -
cdr3_aa: CASSQQGNQGPNEQFF
cdr3_nt: TGTGCCAGCAGCCAGCAGGGGAACCAGGGGCCCAATGAGCAGTTCTTC

v_call: TRBV12-2
d_call: -
j_call: TRBJ2-7
clone_size: -
cdr3_aa: CASRSPFRGIQLEQYF
cdr3_nt: TGTGCAAGTCGCTCGCCCTTTAGGGGGATCCAACTCGAGCAGTACTTC

v_call: TRBV28
d_call: -
j_call: TRBJ2-7
clone_size: -
cdr3_aa: CASRSGLTYEQYF
cdr3_nt: TGTGCCAGCAGGAGCGGGCTTACCTACGAGCAGTACTTC

v_call: TRBV5-1
d_call: -
j_call: TRBJ2-5
clone_size: -
cdr3_aa: CASSLDSIDETQYF
cdr3_nt: TGCGCCAGCAGCTTGGACAGTATAGACGAGACCCAGTACTTC

v_call: TRBV25-1
d_call: -
j_call: TRBJ1-6
clone_size: -
cdr3_aa: CASSESRGQRNSPLHF
cdr3_nt: TGTGCCAGCAGTGAATCCCGGGGGCAGCGTAATTCACCCCTCCACTTT

v_call: TRBV28
d_call: TRBD2
j_call: TRBJ2-7
clone_size: -
cdr3_aa: CASRGTSALSYEQYF
cdr3_nt: TGTGCCAGCAGGGGGACTAGCGCGCTTTCCTACGAGCAGTACTTC

v_call: TRBV7-2
d_call: TRBD2
j_call: TRBJ2-7
clone_size: -
cdr3_aa: CASSLVGSGRAANEQYF
cdr3_nt: TGTGCCAGCAGCTTAGTAGGTAGCGGGAGGGCCGCCAACGAGCAGTACTTC

v_call: TRBV7-9
d_call: TRBD2
j_call: TRBJ2-2
clone_size: -
cdr3_aa: CASSFELAGTGELFF
cdr3_nt: TGTGCCAGCAGCTTCGAACTAGCGGGCACCGGGGAGCTGTTTTTT

v_call: TRBV28
d_call: -
j_call: TRBJ1-3
clone_size: -
cdr3_aa: CASSLRQASGTIYF
cdr3_nt: TGTGCCAGCAGTTTACGGCAGGCATCCGGCACCATATATTTT

v_call: TRBV5-1
d_call: -
j_call: TRBJ2-3
clone_size: -
cdr3_aa: CASSQGTGADTQYF
cdr3_nt: TGCGCCAGCAGCCAAGGGACGGGAGCGGATACGCAGTATTTT

v_call: TRBV6-5
d_call: -
j_call: TRBJ1-4
clone_size: -
cdr3_aa: CASRKSANEKLFF
cdr3_nt: TGTGCCAGCCGCAAGAGTGCTAATGAAAAACTGTTTTTT

v_call: TRBV28
d_call: TRBD2
j_call: TRBJ2-7
clone_size: -
cdr3_aa: CASSLNGRALYEQYF
cdr3_nt: TGTGCCAGCAGTTTAAACGGGAGGGCCCTATACGAGCAGTACTTC

v_call: TRBV29-1
d_call: -
j_call: TRBJ1-1
clone_size: -
cdr3_aa: CSVERVGTEAFF
cdr3_nt: TGCAGCGTTGAGCGGGTGGGCACTGAAGCTTTCTTT

v_call: TRBV6-1
d_call: TRBD1
j_call: TRBJ1-5
clone_size: few
cdr3_aa: CASSERDRANQPQHF
cdr3_nt: TGTGCCAGCAGTGAGCGAGACAGGGCTAATCAGCCCCAGCATTTT

v_call: TRBV5-8
d_call: -
j_call: TRBJ2-7
clone_size: -
cdr3_aa: CASSLVAPLGHPYEQYF
cdr3_nt: TGTGCCAGCAGCTTGGTGGCTCCCTTAGGCCACCCCTACGAGCAGTACTTC

v_call: TRBV5-4
d_call: TRBD2
j_call: TRBJ2-3
clone_size: -
cdr3_aa: CASSPGTSWSSTDTQYF
cdr3_nt: TGTGCCAGCAGCCCCGGGACTAGCTGGTCTAGCACAGATACGCAGTATTTT

v_call: TRBV5-6
d_call: TRBD1
j_call: TRBJ1-6
clone_size: -
cdr3_aa: CASSLTGAPLHF
cdr3_nt: TGTGCCAGCAGCTTAACAGGGGCACCCCTCCACTTT

v_call: TRBV5-1
d_call: TRBD1
j_call: TRBJ2-6
clone_size: -
cdr3_aa: CASSWGQGTSSGANVLTF
cdr3_nt: TGCGCCAGCAGCTGGGGACAGGGGACTTCTTCTGGGGCCAACGTCCTGACTTTC

v_call: TRBV28
d_call: -
j_call: TRBJ2-7
clone_size: once
cdr3_aa: CASRPDPSREQYF
cdr3_nt: TGTGCCAGCAGACCTGACCCCTCCCGGGAGCAGTACTTC

v_call: TRBV5-4
d_call: TRBD2
j_call: TRBJ2-3
clone_size: once
cdr3_aa: CASSLAVGTGGDTQYF
cdr3_nt: TGTGCCAGCAGCTTGGCGGTGGGCACCGGGGGGGATACGCAGTATTTT

v_call: TRBV28
d_call: TRBD1
j_call: TRBJ2-7
clone_size: -
cdr3_aa: CASTFAGLDQGEYF
cdr3_nt: TGTGCCAGCACCTTTGCGGGCTTGGACCAGGGGGAGTACTTC

v_call: TRBV19
d_call: -
j_call: TRBJ1-5
clone_size: once
cdr3_aa: CASRSERGHSNQPQHF
cdr3_nt: TGTGCCAGTAGATCAGAGCGGGGTCATAGCAATCAGCCCCAGCATTTT

v_call: TRBV27
d_call: TRBD1
j_call: TRBJ2-7
clone_size: -
cdr3_aa: CASQGGSRTGRFYEQYF
cdr3_nt: TGTGCCAGCCAGGGGGGATCAAGGACAGGGCGGTTCTACGAGCAGTACTTC

v_call: TRBV19
d_call: TRBD1
j_call: TRBJ1-5
clone_size: -
cdr3_aa: CASSIGQGNHQPQHF
cdr3_nt: TGTGCCAGTAGTATAGGACAGGGCAATCATCAGCCCCAGCATTTT

v_call: TRBV11-2
d_call: -
j_call: TRBJ2-1
clone_size: -
cdr3_aa: CASSLGVGVYNEQFF
cdr3_nt: TGTGCCAGCAGCTTAGGGGTTGGCGTCTACAATGAGCAGTTCTTC

v_call: TRBV4-1
d_call: -
j_call: TRBJ2-7
clone_size: -
cdr3_aa: CASSQDGGASVNWVEQYF
cdr3_nt: TGCGCCAGCAGCCAAGATGGGGGGGCTAGCGTAAATTGGGTCGAGCAGTACTTC

v_call: TRBV18
d_call: -
j_call: TRBJ1-5
clone_size: -
cdr3_aa: CASSPQGFNQPQHF
cdr3_nt: TGTGCCAGCTCACCGCAGGGTTTCAATCAGCCCCAGCATTTT

v_call: TRBV28
d_call: -
j_call: TRBJ1-4
clone_size: -
cdr3_aa: CASGTEATNEKLFF
cdr3_nt: TGTGCCAGCGGGACGGAAGCAACTAATGAAAAACTGTTTTTT

v_call: TRBV11-2
d_call: -
j_call: TRBJ2-2
clone_size: -
cdr3_aa: CASSLDGSSTGELFF
cdr3_nt: TGTGCCAGCAGCTTAGATGGTAGCAGCACCGGGGAGCTGTTTTTT

v_call: TRBV30
d_call: -
j_call: TRBJ2-2
clone_size: -
cdr3_aa: CAWSVLGQLGELFF
cdr3_nt: TGTGCCTGGAGTGTACTTGGACAGCTCGGGGAGCTGTTTTTT

v_call: TRBV30
d_call: -
j_call: TRBJ2-7
clone_size: -
cdr3_aa: CAWSHTPTTYEQYF
cdr3_nt: TGTGCCTGGAGTCACACCCCGACTACCTACGAGCAGTACTTC

v_call: TRBV11-2
d_call: -
j_call: TRBJ2-3
clone_size: once
cdr3_aa: CASSPLAYTDTQYF
cdr3_nt: TGTGCCAGCAGCCCACTAGCATACACAGATACGCAGTATTTT

v_call: TRBV9
d_call: -
j_call: TRBJ1-1
clone_size: -
cdr3_aa: CASSDIGGGVLGMNTEAFF
cdr3_nt: TGTGCCAGCAGTGATATAGGTGGGGGGGTTTTAGGAATGAACACTGAAGCTTTCTTT

v_call: TRBV5-1
d_call: TRBD2
j_call: TRBJ2-1
clone_size: -
cdr3_aa: CASSLGLGNNEQFF
cdr3_nt: TGCGCCAGCAGCTTAGGACTAGGGAACAATGAGCAGTTCTTC

v_call: TRBV7-8
d_call: TRBD1
j_call: TRBJ1-1
clone_size: few
cdr3_aa: CASSLVEGAVTEAFF
cdr3_nt: TGTGCCAGCAGCTTAGTAGAGGGGGCAGTCACTGAAGCTTTCTTT

v_call: TRBV19
d_call: TRBD2
j_call: TRBJ2-1
clone_size: -
cdr3_aa: CASNLAGEGPNEQFF
cdr3_nt: TGTGCCAGCAACTTAGCGGGAGAAGGGCCAAATGAGCAGTTCTTC

v_call: TRBV30
d_call: -
j_call: TRBJ1-1
clone_size: -
cdr3_aa: CAWSVGLGENTEAFF
cdr3_nt: TGTGCCTGGAGTGTAGGCCTTGGGGAGAACACTGAAGCTTTCTTT

v_call: TRBV10-1
d_call: -
j_call: TRBJ2-7
clone_size: -
cdr3_aa: CASSPTTYEQYF
cdr3_nt: TGCGCCAGCAGTCCGACTACCTACGAGCAGTACTTC

v_call: TRBV15
d_call: TRBD1
j_call: TRBJ2-1
clone_size: -
cdr3_aa: CATSRATGSSYNEQFF
cdr3_nt: TGTGCCACCAGCAGAGCGACAGGGAGCTCCTACAATGAGCAGTTCTTC

v_call: TRBV27
d_call: TRBD2
j_call: TRBJ2-7
clone_size: -
cdr3_aa: CASSLPSGTYEQYF
cdr3_nt: TGTGCCAGCAGTTTACCTAGCGGGACCTACGAGCAGTACTTC

v_call: TRBV29-1
d_call: -
j_call: TRBJ1-1
clone_size: -
cdr3_aa: CSVGQRMNTEAFF
cdr3_nt: TGCAGCGTTGGGCAGAGAATGAACACTGAAGCTTTCTTT

v_call: TRBV7-8
d_call: -
j_call: TRBJ2-7
clone_size: -
cdr3_aa: CASSLKWNSYEQYF
cdr3_nt: TGTGCCAGCAGCTTAAAATGGAACTCCTACGAGCAGTACTTC

v_call: TRBV7-6
d_call: -
j_call: TRBJ2-7
clone_size: -
cdr3_aa: CASSAGGGSYEQYF
cdr3_nt: TGTGCCAGCAGCGCTGGGGGCGGCTCCTACGAGCAGTACTTC

v_call: TRBV7-2
d_call: -
j_call: TRBJ2-7
clone_size: -
cdr3_aa: CASSLVADEQYF
cdr3_nt: TGTGCCAGCAGCTTAGTTGCGGACGAGCAGTACTTC

v_call: TRBV25-1
d_call: -
j_call: TRBJ1-4
clone_size: -
cdr3_aa: CASKGAVKGAPDEKLFF
cdr3_nt: TGTGCCAGCAAGGGTGCGGTGAAAGGAGCTCCCGATGAAAAACTGTTTTTT

v_call: TRBV7-9
d_call: -
j_call: TRBJ1-2
clone_size: -
cdr3_aa: CASSAQGSGYTF
cdr3_nt: TGTGCCAGCAGCGCCCAGGGGTCGGGCTACACCTTC

v_call: TRBV5-1
d_call: -
j_call: TRBJ1-2
clone_size: -
cdr3_aa: CASSLGGTRRNYGYTF
cdr3_nt: TGCGCCAGCAGCTTGGGTGGAACGCGAAGGAACTATGGCTACACCTTC

v_call: TRBV25-1
d_call: -
j_call: TRBJ1-4
clone_size: -
cdr3_aa: CASSLAIAGIANEKLFF
cdr3_nt: TGTGCCAGCAGTTTAGCGATTGCAGGGATAGCTAATGAAAAACTGTTTTTT

v_call: TRBV29-1
d_call: TRBD1
j_call: TRBJ1-2
clone_size: -
cdr3_aa: CSAGDRGRDGYTF
cdr3_nt: TGCAGCGCCGGGGACAGGGGAAGGGATGGCTACACCTTC

v_call: TRBV5-6
d_call: -
j_call: TRBJ2-5
clone_size: -
cdr3_aa: CASSSGETQYF
cdr3_nt: TGTGCCAGCAGCTCGGGGGAGACCCAGTACTTC

v_call: TRBV4-1
d_call: -
j_call: TRBJ2-7
clone_size: -
cdr3_aa: CASSQIPGITGSYEQYF
cdr3_nt: TGCGCCAGCAGCCAAATCCCGGGGATCACCGGTTCCTACGAGCAGTACTTC